This TCR beta chain originates from a study of regulatory T cells in long-lasting Graves disease. Whole-study results and caveats: The study found TRBV28, TRBJ1-2 and TRBJ2-5 favored in persistent disease.

Assembly of TCR beta libraries relied on iRepertoire HTBI primers together with Arm-PCR of CDR3 regions. MiXCR was run by TCRdb on the multiplex PCR reads, yielding one entry per CDR3 protein. The table lists a few hundred thousand distinct CDR3 sequences, approximately 15% of them singletons. The table lists this clonotype with a few counts. Its antigen is undetermined. Time point described: newly diagnosed GD, antithyroid drugs for less than 3 months. There was RNA extracted from PBMCs, and the TCR library was made from it. Germline values: CDR1 WNHNN, CDR2 SYGVQD (reference sequence). Trimming at V came to 5 bases and at J to 5 bases, leaving 6 bases not matched to a gene. This CDR3 contains 16 residues. Another study also made use of these data, one on T cells in Graves' hyperthyroidism and ophthalmopathy.

Sequenced here: peripheral blood mononuclear cells (PBMCs), sampled at new diagnosis, from a patient treated with antithyroid drugs. The chain has TRBV10-1 and TRBJ2-3; TRBD2 matches at 14 bases. The TCR sequence derives from a man aged 40-49 years with Graves disease. The CDR3 bases are TGCGCCAGCAGTTCGACTAGCGGGGGGGCCCAAGATACGCAGTATTTT. Translation gives CASSSTSGGAQDTQYF.